This TCR beta chain was sequenced during a study of shared clonotypes between healthy human individuals. Study observations and caveats: Among the subsets, naive ones generally showed larger estimated richness than memory ones.

Clones were read by immunoSEQ multiplex PCR, and TCRdb kept only the in-frame ones, dropping some. The table lists some 500,000 clones, around 96% of them singletons. This clone occurred a few times. The antigen remains unidentified. Other DNA sequences in this sample translate to the same CDR3. Source material: naive CD4+ T cells sorted from blood. The sample's subset: CD45RA+ positively selected. This TCR came from a woman in her thirties in good health.

The DNA for the CDR3 is TGTGCCAGCAGCTTGCTGGGCACTGAAGCTTTCTTT. This sequence encodes CASSLLGTEAFF. The V gene is TRBV7-9, the J gene TRBJ1-1; D remains ambiguous. The CDR3 covers 12 residues. The germline V gene has CDR1 SEHNR and CDR2 FQNEAQ (reference sequence). Trimming left V 3 bases short and J 4 bases short, with 6 bases between.